The 10 T cell receptor beta chains reported below all come from one sample, sequenced in a study of blood T cell repertoires in COVID-19. Profiled with immunoSEQ multiplex PCR; TCRdb holds only in-frame clones, not every one. The table has some 320,000 clones, roughly 86% seen once. Sequenced material: PBMCs or T cells enriched from blood (not recorded which). These receptors all come from a young woman who had recovered from COVID-19.

The chain joins TRBV7-9 to TRBJ1-4; D not resolved. The CDR3 covers 17 residues. Trimming pared 1 base from V and 0 bases from J, leaving 12 bases between. Germline V gene sequence: CDR1 SEHNR, CDR2 FQNEAQ (reference sequence). The CDR3 here is CASSLGGSVATNEKLFF. The DNA for the CDR3 is TGTGCCAGCAGCTTAGGAGGTTCAGTTGCAACTAATGAAAAACTGTTTTTT. The full variable domain, rest sourced from reference TRBV7-9 and TRBJ1-4, is DTGVSQNPRHKITKRGQNVTFRCDPISEHNRLYWYRQTLGQGPEFLTYFQNEAQLEKSRLLSDRFSAERPKGSFSTLEIQRTEQGDSAMYLCASSLGGSVATNEKLFFGSGTQLSVL.

The chain uses TRBV29-1 and TRBJ2-5, with D possibly matching TRBD1 (7 bases). The germline V and J ends were trimmed by 4 bases and 4 bases, with 19 bases remaining between them. This CDR3 comprises 15 residues. CDR1 is SQVTM and CDR2 is ANQGSEA in the germline V gene. This CDR3 is CSVAPDREVGETQYF. For the CDR3, the DNA is TGCAGCGTTGCCCCCGACAGGGAGGTAGGAGAGACCCAGTACTTC.

The rearrangement joins TRBV7-2 to TRBJ1-3; maybe TRBD1 (5 bases). The CDR3 is made up of 15 amino acids. Looked up from germline, CDR1 is SGHTA and CDR2 is FQGNSA. Trimming took 2 bases from V and 1 from J, leaving 9 bases between them. CDR3 nucleotide sequence: TGTGCCAGCAGCTTACGGGGGTTATCTGGAAACACCATATATTTT. It is translated as CASSLRGLSGNTIYF. The whole variable domain, remainder taken from reference TRBV7-2 and TRBJ1-3, is GAGVSQSPSNKVTEKGKDVELRCDPISGHTALYWYRQSLGQGLEFLIYFQGNSAPDKSGLPSDRFSAERTGGSVSTLTIQRTQQEDSAVYLCASSLRGLSGNTIYFGEGSWLTVV.

The chain uses TRBV7-9 and TRBJ1-1; D is undetermined. The germline gives CDR1 SEHNR, CDR2 FQNEAQ (reference sequence). The CDR3 totals 16 residues. The V end was cut by 5 bases, the J end by 2 bases, with 18 bases between. This CDR3 is CASSLPSTSLNTEAFF. In DNA, the CDR3 is TGTGCCAGCAGCCTCCCCTCGACATCGCTTAACACTGAAGCTTTCTTT. The variable domain in full, completed from reference TRBV7-9 and TRBJ1-1, reads DTGVSQNPRHKITKRGQNVTFRCDPISEHNRLYWYRQTLGQGPEFLTYFQNEAQLEKSRLLSDRFSAERPKGSFSTLEIQRTEQGDSAMYLCASSLPSTSLNTEAFFGQGTRLTVV.

The chain combines TRBV30 with TRBJ2-5; D is uncertain. The CDR3 extends over 13 amino acids. CDR1 is GTSNPN and CDR2 is SVGIG in the germline V gene (reference sequence). V lost 2 bases and J 2 bases, leaving 9 bases between the germline ends. This CDR3 reads CAWSLNGQETQYF. The CDR3 coding sequence is TGTGCCTGGAGTTTGAACGGTCAAGAGACCCAGTACTTC. Full variable domain (remainder filled in from reference TRBV30 and TRBJ2-5): SQTIHQWPATLVQPVGSPLSLECTVEGTSNPNLYWYRQAAGRGLQLLFYSVGIGQISSEVPQNLSASRPQDRQFILSSKKLLLSDSGFYLCAWSLNGQETQYFGPGTRLLVL.

The rearrangement links TRBV15 to TRBJ2-2; 9 bases line up with TRBD2. The junction had 0 bases not matched to a gene; V was cut back by 0 bases and J by 1 base. CDR1 and CDR2 from the germline V gene are LNHNV and YYDKDF (reference sequence). The CDR3 runs to 16 residues. The CDR3 DNA is TGTGCCACCAGCAGAGAACTAGCGGGGAACACCGGGGAGCTGTTTTTT. As protein: CATSRELAGNTGELFF.

Comment on this clone: Within the sample, other DNA sequences also encode this same CDR3. The V and J genes are TRBV5-1 and TRBJ2-5, with 7 nucleotides matching TRBD1. Trimming removed 3 bases from V and 1 base from J; junction bases left unmatched: 3. There are 14 residues in the CDR3. Germline V gene lookup returns CDR1 SGHRS and CDR2 YFSETQ. The CDR3 sequence: CASSSGQVQETQYF. CDR3 nucleotides: TGCGCCAGCAGCTCAGGACAGGTCCAAGAGACCCAGTACTTC.

This sequence joins TRBV4-1 and TRBJ1-2; TRBD1 matches at 8 bases. This CDR3 is built from 17 residues. V lost 2 bases to trimming and J lost 6 bases; unmatched junction nucleotides: 14. Germline CDR1 is MGHRA and CDR2 is YSYEKL. The CDR3 DNA is TGCGCCAGCAGCCAACCCACCCTCTCAGGGGGCAACAATGGCTACACCTTC. This gives the protein CASSQPTLSGGNNGYTF.

V and J are TRBV6-5 and TRBJ1-1; D uncertain. V lost 2 bases to trimming and J lost 1 base, with 11 bases between them. Germline V gives CDR1 MNHEY, CDR2 SVGAGI. The CDR3 has 15 residues. The CDR3 loop reads CASSYAPFGNTEAFF. The CDR3 DNA is TGTGCCAGCAGTTACGCCCCTTTCGGGAACACTGAAGCTTTCTTT.

CDR3 region: CASSRGVAEILQQYF. DNA for the CDR3: TGTGCCAGCAGCCGGGGGGTAGCGGAAATACTACAGCAGTATTTT. The J gene is TRBJ2-3, the V gene TRBV6-5; 7 bases map to TRBD2. CDR1 is MNHEY, CDR2 SVGAGI, per germline. V shed 6 bases, J shed 11 bases, and the junction held 17 bases outside the gene matches. The CDR3 sequence is 15 residues long.